This passage covers 20 T cell receptor beta chains from one sample sequenced in a study of CD4 and CD8 cells across lung adenocarcinoma regions. One entry per CDR3 protein results from TCRdb running MiXCR on the PCR reads. In the table there are about 12,000 distinct CDR3 sequences, about half of which are singletons. Input material: CD8+ T cells from the margin of a lung tumor. The receptors come from a male donor with lung adenocarcinoma. The CD4 and CD8 labels of this study may be unreliable.

This clonotype came up once. CDR3 DNA: TGTGCCAGCAGCCTTCGACAGGGGGACACTGAAGCTTTCTTT. Protein: CASSLRQGDTEAFF. V is TRBV7-9 and J is TRBJ1-1; 9 bases agree with TRBD1. V lost 5 bases to trimming and J lost 3 bases; unmatched junction nucleotides: 4. CDR3 length equals 14 residues. Germline CDR1 is SEHNR and CDR2 is FQNEAQ (reference sequence).

There are many counts of this clonotype. The rearrangement joins TRBV7-2 to TRBJ2-3; 10 bases are shared with TRBD2. Germline lookup yields CDR1 SGHTA and CDR2 FQGNSA. The CDR3 loop spans 20 amino acids. With 6 bases clipped from V and 7 bases from J, the junction kept 25 bases outside the gene matches. CDR3 sequence (DNA): TGTGCCAGCAGTATAGCTGCGGGCAGCGGGAGGGGTATAAACAGGTATACGCAGTATTTT. Residues: CASSIAAGSGRGINRYTQYF.

The chain recombines TRBV6-1 with TRBJ2-5; D tentatively reads TRBD1 or TRBD2 (6 bases each). CDR1 is MNHNS, CDR2 SASEGT, per germline. There are 17 residues in the CDR3. V was pared by 4 bases and J by 9 bases, with 27 bases between. The CDR3 DNA reads as TGTGCCAGCAGTGCGGGGCTCGGGGGCCGTGAGGGAGTGTCCCAGTACTTC. Translated: CASSAGLGGREGVSQYF.

Comment on this clonotype: Its ends do not fully match the called genes, so a read error is possible. The V call is TRBV7-2, the J call TRBJ2-3, with D tentatively TRBD1 (5 bases). CDR3 size: 14 residues. Germline loops: CDR1 SGHTA, CDR2 FQGNSA. The DNA of the CDR3 is TGTGCGGGCAGCGTGGGGCTAGACCAGGAGACCCAGTATTTC. Its translation is CAGSVGLDQETQYF.

CDR3 DNA sequence: TGTGCCAGCAGCCCCGAGGGGACAGGGCTCTCTGGAAACACCATATATTTT. It codes for CASSPEGTGLSGNTIYF. The chain recombines TRBV9 with TRBJ1-3; 9 bases match TRBD1. CDR3 length: 17 amino acids. J lost 0 bases, V lost 4 bases, and 8 bases had no gene match. Germline V gene lookup returns CDR1 SGDLS and CDR2 YYNGEE.

This clonotype showed up many times. The genes are TRBV28 and TRBJ2-1; a possible D gene is TRBD2 (6 bases). The CDR3 covers 16 residues. Germline V gene sequence: CDR1 MDHEN, CDR2 SYDVKM. V was trimmed by 3 bases and J by 4 bases, leaving 16 bases between them. The CDR3 sequence is CASSFPGAPSYNEQFF. CDR3 DNA sequence: TGTGCCAGCAGTTTTCCGGGAGCCCCCTCGTACAATGAGCAGTTCTTC.

Regarding this clonotype: Lacking the conserved final phenylalanine or tryptophan, this CDR3 likely reflects a read error. The DNA is omitted, as the CDR3 cannot be located on it reliably, and the CDR3 follows TCRdb's listing. The gene calls are TRBV10-2 and TRBJ2-5; the table's TRBD1 call for D was not verified on the DNA. A total of 15 residues make up the CDR3, ends included. Germline V CDR1 and CDR2: WSHSY, SAAADI. This CDR3 reads CASSGPGRGKETQYS.

This clonotype was counted only a few times. A read error may be the cause here, since a much bigger clone is one base away. V gene TRBV15 combines with J gene TRBJ2-4; possibly TRBD2 for D (6 bases). Germline CDR1 is LNHNV and CDR2 is YYDKDF (reference sequence). V lost 5 bases and J lost 13, with 24 bases in between. The CDR3 has 15 amino acids. CDR3 in DNA: TGTGCCACCAGCTCCGGGAGTGAGTCCTACAATGAGCAGTACTTC. Its translation is CATSSGSESYNEQYF.

This clonotype was found a few times. The V and J genes are TRBV5-1 and TRBJ2-7, with 7 bases fitting TRBD2. This CDR3 region has 15 residues. With 4 bases clipped from V and 2 bases from J, the junction kept 9 bases outside the gene matches. The germline V gene has CDR1 SGHRS and CDR2 YFSETQ. The CDR3 nucleotides read TGCGCCAGCAGCCCCGGGGCAGGGAGGGCCTACGAGCAGTACTTC. Protein: CASSPGAGRAYEQYF. Full variable domain (rest looked up from reference TRBV5-1 and TRBJ2-7): KAGVTQTPRYLIKTRGQQVTLSCSPISGHRSVSWYQQTPGQGLQFLFEYFSETQRNKGNFPGRFSGRQFSNSRSEMNVSTLELGDSALYLCASSPGAGRAYEQYFGPGTRLTVT.

The chain joins TRBV6-4 to TRBJ2-3; 12 bases are a match to TRBD2. Germline V lookup: CDR1 MRHNA, CDR2 SNTAGT. The length of the CDR3 is 14 residues. The CDR3 spells CAGSGGLAGDTQYF. In nucleotides, the CDR3 is TGTGCGGGCAGTGGGGGACTAGCGGGAGATACGCAGTATTTT.

V gene TRBV6-1 combines with J gene TRBJ2-3; possibly TRBD1 for D (8 bases). V shed 8 bases and J shed 6 bases, with 21 bases lying between them. Germline V lookup: CDR1 MNHNS, CDR2 SASEGT. The CDR3 runs 15 residues. CDR3 DNA: TGTGCCAGCGGGGGAGGACAGGGAGGGTATGATACGCAGTATTTT. Protein product: CASGGGQGGYDTQYF.

On this clonotype: This may be a read error, as it is one base from a much larger clone. In DNA form, the CDR3 reads TGTGCCAGCAGTTTAATTGGCGGGGAGAAAGAGACCCAGTACTTC. Translation gives CASSLIGGEKETQYF. The chain has TRBV27 and TRBJ2-5, with a possible D match to TRBD2 (6 bases). Germline V lookup: CDR1 MNHEY, CDR2 SMNVEV (reference sequence). The CDR3 is 15 amino acids. V lost 2 bases and J lost 3, with 13 bases in between.

J is TRBJ2-1 and V is TRBV6-2 or TRBV6-3, with D uncertain. The J call is in doubt because the DNA end fits TRBJ2-5 better. From germline, CDR1 is MNHEY and CDR2 SVGEGT. The CDR3 length is 11 residues. CDR3 sequence (DNA): TGTGCCAGCAGAGGGTTTGAGACCCAGTACTTC. Amino acid sequence: CASRGFETQYF.

For this clonotype: A much larger clone is a single base away; this may be a read error. The V and J genes are TRBV6-5 and TRBJ2-1; the D gene could be TRBD1 or TRBD2 (5 bases each). This CDR3 region has 16 residues. The germline CDR1 and CDR2 sequences are MNHEY and SVGAGI. V shed 5 bases and J shed 10 bases, with 24 bases lying between them. The CDR3 sequence: CASSHFTGTGSYEQFF. The CDR3 DNA is TGTGCCAGCAGTCACTTCACCGGGACGGGGAGCTACGAGCAGTTCTTC.

By frequency in the sample, this clonotype is medium-sized. V is TRBV6-1 and J is TRBJ2-1, with 7 positions matching TRBD2. Germline trimming cut 5 bases from V and 5 bases from J; bases unmatched to any gene: 12. Germline CDR1 MNHNS, CDR2 SASEGT. CDR3 length equals 16 residues. CDR3 in amino acids: CASSRRAGRRNNEQFF. For the CDR3, the DNA is TGTGCCAGCAGTCGCCGAGCGGGGCGGCGGAACAATGAGCAGTTCTTC.

Many counts were recorded for this clonotype. J is TRBJ2-3 and V is TRBV6-1; D is perhaps TRBD2 (5 bases). TRBJ2-5 matches the DNA end more closely, so the J call is doubtful. CDR1 and CDR2 (germline): MNHNS, SASEGT. The CDR3 contains 13 residues. CDR3 residues: CASSEMGEETQYF. The CDR3 bases are TGTGCCAGCAGTGAAATGGGAGAGGAGACCCAGTACTTC.

Notes on this clonotype: The junction differs from germline at one of its ends, possibly a read error. The CDR3 region is CASTLGGYEQYF. CDR3 nucleotide sequence: TGTGCCAGCACCTTAGGCGGCTACGAGCAGTACTTC. The rearrangement links TRBV11-2 to TRBJ2-7; D uncertain. This CDR3 spans 12 amino acids. From germline, CDR1 is SGHAT and CDR2 FQNNGV.

This clonotype appeared many times. The chain carries TRBV11-2 and TRBJ2-1; either TRBD1 or TRBD2 may supply D (6 bases each). CDR1 and CDR2 from the germline V gene are SGHAT and FQNNGV. The V gene lost 5 bases and the J gene lost 2 bases, with 7 bases spanning the gap. This CDR3 comprises 13 residues. CDR3 protein: CASSRGPYNEQFF. The CDR3 DNA follows: TGTGCCAGCAGCCGGGGGCCCTACAATGAGCAGTTCTTC.

This sequence joins TRBV27 and TRBJ2-3; a weak D match, TRBD2 (6 bases). Trimming shortened V by 4 bases and J by 11 bases, and 28 bases separated the two germline ends. The CDR3 extends over 17 amino acids. CDR1 and CDR2 from the germline V gene are MNHEY and SMNVEV (reference sequence). The DNA for the CDR3 is TGTGCCAGCAGTTCGGAACCGGGGCTGGGAGGCACAGACATGCAGTATTTT. Its protein is CASSSEPGLGGTDMQYF.

The J gene is TRBJ2-2, the V gene TRBV6-5; 7 bases fit TRBD1. The junction had 18 bases not matched to a gene; V was cut back by 4 bases and J by 16 bases. The CDR3 covers 15 residues. The germline V gene encodes CDR1 MNHEY and CDR2 SVGAGI. The CDR3 protein is CASSFSRGNTGKQFF. CDR3 in DNA: TGTGCCAGCAGTTTCTCCAGGGGGAACACCGGGAAGCAGTTTTTT.